This entry lists 10 T cell receptor beta chains sequenced from one sample in a study of T cells after yellow fever vaccination. TCRdb independently ran MiXCR on the 5' RACE reads; one entry per CDR3 protein. Among around 250,000 distinct CDR3 sequences, 6% to 7.5% were seen once, and the ten largest hold approximately 0.85%. The source material was CD4+ T cells sorted from PBMCs, sampled 15 days after the yellow fever booster vaccination. The receptors derive from a man aged 30-40 years who received the YFV17D yellow fever vaccine.

In this sample, this clonotype turned up many times. This chain connects TRBV7-2 to TRBJ2-1; no reliable D call. The germline CDR1 and CDR2 sequences are SGHTA and FQGNSA. This CDR3 is 15 amino acids long. Deletions cut 3 bases from V and 4 bases from J, with 13 bases between. CDR3 DNA sequence: TGTGCCAGCAGCTTTGGCCCCGGAGTGTACAATGAGCAGTTCTTC. The encoded protein is CASSFGPGVYNEQFF. The entire variable domain, with the rest obtained from reference TRBV7-2 and TRBJ2-1, is as follows: GAGVSQSPSNKVTEKGKDVELRCDPISGHTALYWYRQSLGQGLEFLIYFQGNSAPDKSGLPSDRFSAERTGGSVSTLTIQRTQQEDSAVYLCASSFGPGVYNEQFFGPGTRLTVL.

In its sample, this clonotype was seen a few times. The V call is TRBV11-1, the J call TRBJ1-1; D might be TRBD1 (5 bases). With 4 bases removed from V and 0 bases from J, the gap between germline ends came to 21 bases. The CDR3 is made up of 18 amino acids. Germline-derived CDR1 and CDR2 are SGHAT and FQDESV (reference sequence). Here the CDR3 reads CASSSPPAGRSLNTEAFF. The CDR3 nucleotides read TGTGCCAGCAGCTCCCCCCCGGCAGGGAGGTCACTGAACACTGAAGCTTTCTTT.

The genes are TRBV7-2 and TRBJ2-5; possibly TRBD2 for D (5 bases). Germline V lookup: CDR1 SGHTA, CDR2 FQGNSA. This CDR3 contains 14 residues. V was shortened by 5 bases and J by 1 base, with 11 bases between the two germline ends. The CDR3 region is CASSLPGFQETQYF. The CDR3 DNA reads as TGTGCCAGCAGCCTACCGGGGTTCCAAGAGACCCAGTACTTC.

The DNA of the CDR3 is TGCAGTGCTACCGCCGGTAGGGCCTTAGGCGGCTACACCTTC. Residues: CSATAGRALGGYTF. The rearrangement links TRBV20-1 to TRBJ1-2; D is undetermined. Trimming removed 4 bases from V and 8 bases from J, with 20 bases in between. CDR3 size: 14 residues. CDR1 is DFQATT and CDR2 is SNEGSKA in the germline V gene (reference sequence).

This clonotype was seen at least ten times. The CDR3, as DNA: TGTGCCAGCAGCCAAGTTGTGAGCCCAGATACGCAGTATTTT. It specifies CASSQVVSPDTQYF. The chain links TRBV3-1 to TRBJ2-3, with D unresolved. From germline, CDR1 is LGHDT and CDR2 YNNKEL (reference sequence). V was pared by 1 base and J by 4 bases, with 9 bases between. The CDR3 loop spans 14 amino acids.

About this clonotype: One junction end does not reproduce the germline sequence, and a read error may be involved. This sequence joins TRBV6-1 and TRBJ2-1; 9 nucleotides line up with TRBD1. CDR1 and CDR2 from the germline V gene are MNHNS and SASEGT. The CDR3 runs 14 residues. This CDR3 reads CASRDRGDYDDQFF. CDR3 sequence (DNA): TGTGCCAGCAGGGACAGGGGTGATTATGATGATCAGTTCTTC.

This clonotype was seen a handful of times. The chain employs TRBV20-1 and TRBJ2-3; weak D call: TRBD1 (6 bases). The CDR3 length is 13 residues. Germline V gene lookup returns CDR1 DFQATT and CDR2 SNEGSKA (reference sequence). With 6 bases removed from V and 4 bases from J, the gap between germline ends came to 14 bases. As DNA, the CDR3 is TGCAGTGCCAGAACAGGGCTCGCAGATACGCAGTATTTT. Amino acids: CSARTGLADTQYF.

The genes are TRBV5-1 and TRBJ1-6, with TRBD1 identical over 7 bases. This CDR3 has 16 amino acids. Germline CDR1 is SGHRS and CDR2 is YFSETQ. V trimming: 0 bases; J trimming: 9 bases; junction bases outside the gene matches: 9. CDR3 sequence: CASSLEPGQEGSPLHF. Here the CDR3 DNA reads TGCGCCAGCAGCTTGGAACCTGGACAGGAGGGTTCACCCCTCCACTTT.

This clonotype was picked up a small number of times. The gene calls are TRBV6-2 or TRBV6-3 and TRBJ2-7, with D possibly matching TRBD1 (6 bases). Germline V gene lookup returns CDR1 MNHEY and CDR2 SVGEGT. The CDR3 runs 13 residues. V dropped 5 bases and J dropped 12 bases, with 20 bases sitting between them. Here the CDR3 reads CASSNYLGQLSYF. The CDR3 DNA is TGTGCCAGCAGTAATTACCTAGGACAGCTATCGTACTTC.

This clonotype was found once. In nucleotides, the CDR3 is TGTGCCAGCAGCTTAGCCGTTGGGGCTGGCTACACCTTC. Translated: CASSLAVGAGYTF. The chain is built from TRBV7-2 and TRBJ1-2, with D maybe TRBD1 (5 bases). This CDR3 comprises 13 residues. Trimming removed 0 bases at V and 7 bases at J, with 9 bases between. The germline gives CDR1 SGHTA, CDR2 FQGNSA.